These 27 T cell receptor beta chains originate from one sample sequenced in a study of neurological immune-mediated disorders. MiXCR, run by TCRdb on the 5' RACE reads, gives a single entry per CDR3 protein. In the table there are 15,000 to 20,000 distinct CDR3 sequences, approximately 7.9% of which are singletons. The sequenced material came from CD8+ T cells from blood. The receptors here all came from a woman in her thirties with HTLV-1-associated myelopathy (HAM/TSP).

This clonotype was seen ten or more times. The genes are TRBV6-5 and TRBJ1-2, with TRBD1 matching over 9 bases. The V gene end was trimmed by 0 bases and the J gene end by 6 bases; junction bases not matched to a gene: 11. This CDR3 is built from 17 residues. The germline V gene has CDR1 MNHEY and CDR2 SVGAGI. The CDR3 nucleotides read TGTGCCAGCAGTTACTCGAGACAGGGGGTATTAGGGGATGGCTACACCTTC. Protein: CASSYSRQGVLGDGYTF.

This clonotype was seen repeatedly, ten times or more. Here the CDR3 reads CSVDGLWGGGNEQFF. The CDR3 DNA sequence: TGCAGCGTTGATGGTTTGTGGGGAGGTGGAAATGAGCAGTTCTTC. V and J are TRBV29-1 and TRBJ2-1, with D tentatively TRBD2 (6 bases). Germline CDR1 and CDR2: SQVTM and ANQGSEA. This CDR3 has 15 residues. V was clipped by 3 bases and J by 7 bases, with 19 bases between them.

This clonotype was seen ten or more times. The gene calls are TRBV19 and TRBJ2-1; unclear D gene. Trimming stripped 3 bases from V and 8 bases from J, with 8 bases between. The CDR3 has 12 amino acids. Germline V gene data show CDR1 as LNHDA and CDR2 as SQIVND (reference sequence). The CDR3 region is CASSIVEHEQFF. The CDR3 DNA reads as TGTGCCAGTAGTATTGTAGAACATGAGCAGTTCTTC.

This clonotype was found many times. The V call is TRBV5-1, the J call TRBJ2-1; D assignment may be TRBD1 or TRBD2 (5 bases each). Trimming pared 1 base from V and 6 bases from J, leaving 14 bases between. The CDR3 length is 15 residues. Germline V gene data show CDR1 as SGHRS and CDR2 as YFSETQ. DNA for the CDR3: TGCGCCAGCAGCTTGACGCGAGAGGGGATCAATGAGCAGTTCTTC. Translated, it gives CASSLTREGINEQFF.

This clonotype has at least ten counts. The V and J genes are TRBV5-1 and TRBJ1-1, with TRBD1 matching 8 bases. The CDR3 is 15 residues long. The germline CDR1 and CDR2 sequences are SGHRS and YFSETQ. Unmatched junction bases numbered 8, after V lost 0 bases and J lost 7 bases. Written as DNA, the CDR3 is TGCGCCAGCAGCTTGGCTGGCAGGGGGCAAGGTGAAGCTTTCTTT. Amino acid sequence: CASSLAGRGQGEAFF.

This clonotype was counted many times. The genes are TRBV29-1 and TRBJ1-2, with TRBD1 identical over 9 bases. From germline, CDR1 is SQVTM and CDR2 ANQGSEA. CDR3 length equals 14 residues. With 3 bases clipped from V and 5 bases from J, the junction kept 7 bases outside the gene matches. The CDR3 is CSVDRTGEFYGYTF. The CDR3 nucleotides are TGCAGCGTTGATCGGACAGGGGAATTTTATGGCTACACCTTC.

This clonotype has at least ten counts. The chain employs TRBV11-1 and TRBJ1-1, with unresolved D. Germline CDR1 reads SGHAT; CDR2 reads FQDESV (reference sequence). The CDR3 length is 12 residues. The germline V and J ends were trimmed by 3 bases and 1 base, with 3 bases remaining between them. The DNA for the CDR3 is TGTGCCAGCAGCTTTGCGAACACTGAAGCTTTCTTT. As protein: CASSFANTEAFF.

This clonotype is termed medium-sized. The CDR3 spells CASSQGQGNTEAFF. CDR3 nucleotide sequence: TGCGCCAGCAGCCAGGGACAGGGGAACACTGAAGCTTTCTTT. The chain is built from TRBV4-1 and TRBJ1-1; TRBD1 aligns across 9 bases. Germline lookup yields CDR1 MGHRA and CDR2 YSYEKL. V shed 3 bases, J shed 1 base, and the junction held 0 bases outside the gene matches. The CDR3 sequence is 14 residues long.

This clonotype was counted at least ten times. The genes are TRBV29-1 and TRBJ2-2; unclear D gene. The V gene's germline CDR1 is SQVTM and CDR2 ANQGSEA. There are 12 residues in the CDR3. The ends were cut back, 5 bases at V and 2 bases at J, with 6 bases in the middle. The CDR3 DNA follows: TGCAGCGTTACAGTAAACACCGGGGAGCTGTTTTTT. Translation: CSVTVNTGELFF.

There are many counts of this clonotype. V usage is TRBV7-9 and J usage is TRBJ2-3; tentatively, D is TRBD1 (5 bases). V gave up 3 bases and J gave up 4 bases, with 5 bases separating them. The germline CDR1 and CDR2 sequences are SEHNR and FQNEAQ (reference sequence). The CDR3 extends over 12 amino acids. The CDR3 loop is CASSLGPDTQYF. The CDR3 DNA reads TGTGCCAGCAGCTTGGGGCCAGATACGCAGTATTTT.

This clonotype was observed many times. This chain connects TRBV6-5 to TRBJ1-1; D gene unclear. Germline CDR1 is MNHEY and CDR2 is SVGAGI. The ends were cut back, 0 bases at V and 4 bases at J, with 6 bases in the middle. The CDR3 sequence is 13 residues long. The CDR3 loop is CASSYSGGTEAFF. The CDR3 DNA is TGTGCCAGCAGTTACTCAGGAGGCACTGAAGCTTTCTTT.

This clonotype was found many times. The DNA for the CDR3 is TGTGCCAGCAGAGCGGGACAGGGCCTTCATCAGCCCCAGCATTTT. It encodes CASRAGQGLHQPQHF. V gene TRBV2 combines with J gene TRBJ1-5; 9 bases fit TRBD1. Germline V gives CDR1 SNHLY, CDR2 FYNNEI. CDR3 length: 15 residues. After removal of 6 bases from V and 5 bases from J, the junction contained 8 bases not matched to a gene.

This clonotype was recorded at least ten times. The rearrangement uses TRBV25-1 and TRBJ1-1; D is unresolved. The CDR3 is made up of 11 amino acids. The V gene's germline CDR1 is MGHDK and CDR2 SYGVNS. The V end lost 5 bases, the J end lost 5 bases, and 6 bases lay between the germline ends. For the CDR3, the DNA is TGTGCCAGCAGTCCAGGTACTGAAGCTTTCTTT. It codes for CASSPGTEAFF.

This chain connects TRBV30 to TRBJ1-1; 7 bases align to TRBD1. The V and J ends lost 2 bases and 6 bases, in that order; junction bases with no gene match: 9. CDR1 is GTSNPN, CDR2 SVGIG, per germline (reference sequence). CDR3 length: 14 amino acids. The CDR3 sequence is CAWSSPDRAPEAFF. The CDR3 DNA sequence: TGTGCCTGGAGTTCTCCTGACAGGGCCCCTGAAGCTTTCTTT.

This clonotype was recorded many times. V usage is TRBV5-1 and J usage is TRBJ2-1; 7 bases map to TRBD2. The germline V gene encodes CDR1 SGHRS and CDR2 YFSETQ. CDR3 length: 18 residues. Germline trimming cut 0 bases from V and 5 bases from J; bases unmatched to any gene: 14. The chain's CDR3 is CASSLAGGVAYTDNEQFF. CDR3 DNA: TGCGCCAGCAGCTTGGCTGGGGGGGTGGCTTACACAGACAATGAGCAGTTCTTC.

This clonotype was recorded many times. This sequence joins TRBV9 and TRBJ1-2; D is undetermined. Looked up from germline, CDR1 is SGDLS and CDR2 is YYNGEE. The CDR3 is made up of 12 amino acids. The V end was cut by 0 bases, the J end by 5 bases, with 5 bases between. The CDR3 sequence: CASSVEQYGYTF. The CDR3 DNA reads as TGTGCCAGCAGCGTAGAACAGTATGGCTACACCTTC.

This clonotype appeared many times. The chain is built from TRBV5-1 and TRBJ1-1; 8 bases fit TRBD1. V trimming: 4 bases; J trimming: 1 base; junction bases outside the gene matches: 3. The germline V gene has CDR1 SGHRS and CDR2 YFSETQ. CDR3 length equals 14 residues. The CDR3 DNA follows: TGCGCCAGCAGCCCTGGACAGGGGAACACTGAAGCTTTCTTT. Translation gives CASSPGQGNTEAFF. Complete variable domain (other parts from reference TRBV5-1 and TRBJ1-1): KAGVTQTPRYLIKTRGQQVTLSCSPISGHRSVSWYQQTPGQGLQFLFEYFSETQRNKGNFPGRFSGRQFSNSRSEMNVSTLELGDSALYLCASSPGQGNTEAFFGQGTRLTVV.

Regarding this clonotype: A much bigger clone sits one base away, suggesting this may be a read error. V and J are TRBV10-2 and TRBJ2-7; no clear D. V lost 10 bases and J lost 6, with 10 bases in between. CDR1 is WSHSY, CDR2 SAAADI, per germline. The CDR3 totals 10 residues. The CDR3 DNA reads as TGCGCCAACAGCCTCCCCGAGCAGTACTTC. It encodes CANSLPEQYF.

This clonotype has ten or more counts. The chain carries TRBV20-1 and TRBJ1-1, with a weak D call TRBD1 (6 bases). CDR1 and CDR2 (germline): DFQATT, SNEGSKA (reference sequence). This CDR3 is 12 amino acids long. V lost 6 bases and J 3 bases, leaving 11 bases between the germline ends. The CDR3 here is CSAFDRYTEAFF. The CDR3 DNA reads TGCAGTGCCTTTGACAGGTACACTGAAGCTTTCTTT.

In this sample, this clonotype turned up many times. This chain connects TRBV5-1 to TRBJ2-2; unclear D gene. The CDR3 is 16 amino acids. Trimming shortened V by 4 bases and J by 0 bases, and 13 bases separated the two germline ends. Germline CDR1 is SGHRS and CDR2 is YFSETQ. The DNA for the CDR3 is TGCGCCAGCAGCCCCCGACAATTATCGAACACCGGGGAGCTGTTTTTT. Translation gives CASSPRQLSNTGELFF.

At least ten counts were recorded for this clonotype. This sequence joins TRBV5-6 and TRBJ1-5; D possibly corresponds to TRBD1 (5 bases). V lost 2 bases and J 5 bases, leaving 11 bases between the germline ends. CDR3 length: 14 residues. CDR1 is SGHDT and CDR2 is YYEEEE in the germline V gene. Here the CDR3 DNA reads TGTGCCAGCAGCTTTTTCTCGGGGGATCAGCCCCAGCATTTT. It encodes CASSFFSGDQPQHF.

This clonotype was seen many times. The chain recombines TRBV25-1 with TRBJ2-1, with 9 positions matching TRBD1. Germline CDR1 and CDR2: MGHDK and SYGVNS. The CDR3 spans 14 residues. Trimming at V came to 4 bases and at J to 7 bases, leaving 5 bases not matched to a gene. In DNA, the CDR3 is TGTGCCAGCAGTGCCCGGGACAGGGTTAATGAGCAGTTCTTC. This encodes CASSARDRVNEQFF.

This clonotype has a count of ten or more. The chain is built from TRBV7-2 and TRBJ1-3; D unresolved. Between the trimmed V and J ends, which lost 5 bases and 4 bases, there was a span of 6 bases. This CDR3 has 12 amino acids. CDR1 is SGHTA and CDR2 is FQGNSA in the germline V gene. The CDR3 region is CASSQGGNTIYF. The CDR3 nucleotides are TGTGCCAGCAGCCAAGGGGGAAACACCATATATTTT.

The J gene is TRBJ2-3, the V gene TRBV6-4, with 11 bases that match TRBD2. V was pared by 3 bases and J by 0 bases, with 2 bases of the junction left unmatched. CDR1 is MRHNA, CDR2 SNTAGT, per germline. The CDR3 sequence is 16 residues long. The CDR3 DNA reads TGTGCCAGCAGTGAACTAGCGGGGGATAGCACAGATACGCAGTATTTT. Translating gives CASSELAGDSTDTQYF.

This clonotype was counted many times. The rearrangement joins TRBV6-4 to TRBJ2-3, with 9 bases aligning to TRBD2. The V gene's germline CDR1 is MRHNA and CDR2 SNTAGT. CDR3 length: 15 amino acids. The ends lost 4 bases at V and 5 bases at J; junction bases unmatched: 7. The CDR3, as DNA: TGTGCCAGCAGTGTTGGCGGGGGGGCCGGAGATACGCAGTATTTT. As protein: CASSVGGGAGDTQYF.

This clonotype has ten or more counts. J is TRBJ2-1 and V is TRBV7-8, with TRBD1 matching over 9 bases. CDR3 size: 15 residues. V gave up 5 bases and J gave up 2 bases; unmatched junction bases: 4. Germline V CDR1 and CDR2: SGHVS, FQNEAQ. CDR3 coding DNA: TGTGCCAGCAGCGGACGGGACAGGGCCTACAATGAGCAGTTCTTC. This sequence encodes CASSGRDRAYNEQFF. Combining the CDR3 with reference TRBV7-8 and TRBJ2-1 gives the whole variable domain GAGVSQSPRYKVAKRGQDVALRCDPISGHVSLFWYQQALGQGPEFLTYFQNEAQLDKSGLPSDRFFAERPEGSVSTLKIQRTQQEDSAVYLCASSGRDRAYNEQFFGPGTRLTVL.

This clonotype was observed many times. The chain uses TRBV20-1 and TRBJ2-1; 8 bases are a match to TRBD2. The V segment lost 6 bases and the J segment 4 bases; nucleotides outside the gene matches: 11. The germline gives CDR1 DFQATT, CDR2 SNEGSKA (reference sequence). The CDR3 totals 15 residues. The DNA for the CDR3 is TGCAGTGCGCCCGGGGGGGGGTTCTCTTACAATGAGCAGTTCTTC. Protein product: CSAPGGGFSYNEQFF.